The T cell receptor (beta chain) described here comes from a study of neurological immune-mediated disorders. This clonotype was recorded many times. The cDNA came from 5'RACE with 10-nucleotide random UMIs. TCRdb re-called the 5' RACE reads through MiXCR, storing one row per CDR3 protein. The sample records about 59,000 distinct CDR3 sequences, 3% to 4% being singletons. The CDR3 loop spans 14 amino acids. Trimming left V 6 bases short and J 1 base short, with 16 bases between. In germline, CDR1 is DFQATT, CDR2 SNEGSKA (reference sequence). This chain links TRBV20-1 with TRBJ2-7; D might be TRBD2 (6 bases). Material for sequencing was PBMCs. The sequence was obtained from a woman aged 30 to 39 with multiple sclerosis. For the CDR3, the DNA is TGCAGTGCCGGGAGAGCAGGAGCTTCCTACGAGCAGTACTTC. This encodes CSAGRAGASYEQYF.